These 18 T cell receptor beta chains were all obtained from the same sample, sequenced in a study of blood T cell repertoires in COVID-19. Measured with immunoSEQ multiplex PCR; TCRdb has only the in-frame clones, and not every one. This table holds 130,000 to 150,000 clones, 80% found once. The sequencing input was peripheral blood. Receptors originate from a man between 65 and 85 years old who had recovered from COVID-19.

The chain recombines TRBV18 with TRBJ1-2; D is perhaps TRBD1 (5 bases). The CDR3 has 13 residues. Germline values: CDR1 KGHSH, CDR2 LQKENI. V was cut by 5 bases and J by 4 bases, with 11 bases left in between. The CDR3 nucleotides read TGTGCCAGCTCATTGACAGCTCTCTATGGCTACACCTTC. Its protein product is CASSLTALYGYTF.

The chain is built from TRBV7-8 and TRBJ2-3, with 10 positions matching TRBD2. CDR1 is SGHVS, CDR2 FQNEAQ, per germline. J lost 2 bases, V lost 3 bases, and 11 bases had no gene match. CDR3 size: 18 residues. The CDR3 coding sequence is TGTGCCAGCAGCTTCGTCCTCCGGCTAGCGGGAGACACAGATACGCAGTATTTT. Translating it yields CASSFVLRLAGDTDTQYF.

This clone was seen more than once but under ten times. This sequence joins TRBV6-2 or TRBV6-3 and TRBJ1-6; no clear D. V was shortened by 0 bases and J by 4 bases, with 7 bases between the two germline ends. Germline V gene data show CDR1 as MNHEY and CDR2 as SVGEGT. The CDR3 has 15 amino acids. The CDR3 spells CASSYSGGYNSPLHF. CDR3 sequence (DNA): TGTGCCAGCAGTTACTCAGGCGGGTATAATTCACCCCTCCACTTT.

This clone has more than one count but fewer than ten. This chain joins TRBV7-2 and TRBJ1-4, with D unresolved. With 1 base removed from V and 8 bases from J, the gap between germline ends came to 5 bases. CDR3 length: 12 amino acids. Germline-derived CDR1 and CDR2 are SGHTA and FQGNSA. Written as DNA, the CDR3 is TGTGCCAGCAGCTTAGATCTCGAAAAACTGTTTTTT. Residues: CASSLDLEKLFF.

DNA for the CDR3: TGCGCCAGCAGTGAGTCGGCGGGGTTCGCCTCCTACAATGAGCAGTTCTTC. The encoded protein is CASSESAGFASYNEQFF. The V and J genes are TRBV10-2 and TRBJ2-1; weak D call: TRBD2 (6 bases). Germline V gene lookup returns CDR1 WSHSY and CDR2 SAAADI. Trimming stripped 0 bases from V and 0 bases from J, with 12 bases between. The CDR3 is 17 residues long.

This chain uses TRBV7-9 with TRBJ1-1, with no clear D. Trimming pared 5 bases from V and 4 bases from J, leaving 17 bases between. The CDR3 runs to 15 residues. The V gene's germline CDR1 is SEHNR and CDR2 FQNEAQ (reference sequence). The CDR3 protein is CASSTRLPGITEAFF. The CDR3 bases are TGTGCCAGCAGCACACGACTTCCGGGGATCACTGAAGCTTTCTTT.

The rearrangement links TRBV12-3 or TRBV12-4 to TRBJ1-1; 7 nucleotides match TRBD1. V gave up 6 bases and J gave up 6 bases; unmatched junction bases: 7. The CDR3 totals 13 residues. For the CDR3, the DNA is TGTGCCAGCAGCCTCGGCAGGGGGGCTGAAGCTTTCTTT. Its protein is CASSLGRGAEAFF.

The chain joins TRBV27 to TRBJ2-3, with TRBD2 matching 10 bases. The CDR3 sequence is 15 residues long. Trimming at V came to 6 bases and at J to 2 bases, leaving 5 bases not matched to a gene. Germline lookup yields CDR1 MNHEY and CDR2 SMNVEV (reference sequence). The DNA for the CDR3 is TGTGCCAGCAGCCTGGGACTAGCGTACACAGATACGCAGTATTTT. This sequence encodes CASSLGLAYTDTQYF.

By its share, this clone is medium-sized. The same CDR3 is also encoded by other DNA sequences in this sample. This chain uses TRBV10-3 with TRBJ2-7; D not resolved. The V end was cut by 3 bases, the J end by 0 bases, with 6 bases between. This CDR3 spans 13 amino acids. The V gene's germline CDR1 is ENHRY and CDR2 SYGVKD. The CDR3 region is CAISEQSSYEQYF. The CDR3 DNA reads TGTGCCATCAGTGAACAGTCCTCCTACGAGCAGTACTTC.

CDR3 amino acids: CASSLGLSTDTQYF. CDR3 DNA: TGTGCCAGCAGTTTAGGCCTCAGCACAGATACGCAGTATTTT. The J gene is TRBJ2-3, the V gene TRBV28; D is undetermined. The CDR3 extends over 14 amino acids. The germline V gene encodes CDR1 MDHEN and CDR2 SYDVKM. The V and J ends lost 2 bases and 0 bases respectively, with 6 bases between them.

This chain links TRBV3-1 (or the pseudogene TRBV3-2) with TRBJ2-1; weak D call: TRBD2 (5 bases). CDR1 is LGHDT and CDR2 is YNNKEL in the germline V gene (reference sequence). The CDR3 consists of 14 residues. Trimming shortened V by 4 bases and J by 8 bases, and 15 bases separated the two germline ends. CDR3 region: CASSPGLPLDEQFF. The DNA of the CDR3 is TGTGCCAGCAGCCCCGGACTCCCTTTAGATGAGCAGTTCTTC.

This chain joins TRBV19 and TRBJ1-6; a possible D gene is TRBD1 (5 bases). This CDR3 is 13 amino acids long. Germline-derived CDR1 and CDR2 are LNHDA and SQIVND (reference sequence). Trimming took off 5 bases at V and 10 bases at J, with 12 bases between the two ends. The CDR3 spells CASSGAWLSPLHF. CDR3 nucleotide sequence: TGTGCCAGTAGTGGGGCCTGGTTGTCACCCCTCCACTTT.

The chain combines TRBV5-1 with TRBJ2-6; 9 bases align to TRBD1. CDR1 is SGHRS and CDR2 is YFSETQ in the germline V gene. This CDR3 contains 16 residues. The trim removed 4 bases at V and 2 bases at J, leaving 4 bases unmatched. CDR3 sequence reads: CASSLTGGAGANVLTF. The CDR3 DNA reads TGCGCCAGCAGCCTCACAGGGGGCGCTGGGGCCAACGTCCTGACTTTC.

The chain is built from TRBV12-5 and TRBJ1-2; D gene uncertain. V was cut by 4 bases and J by 1 base, with 7 bases left in between. The CDR3 contains 13 residues. CDR1 LGHNT and CDR2 FRNRAP come from the germline V gene. CDR3: CASGSVFNYGYTF. The DNA of the CDR3 is TGTGCTAGTGGTTCAGTGTTTAACTATGGCTACACCTTC.

As concerns this clone: The sample carries other DNA sequences with the same CDR3. The chain links TRBV9 to TRBJ2-7; 11 bases agree with TRBD1. The germline CDR1 and CDR2 sequences are SGDLS and YYNGEE. V lost 3 bases, J lost 3 bases, and 5 bases stayed unmatched. The CDR3 covers 15 residues. The CDR3 DNA reads TGTGCCAGCAGCGCCGGGACAGGGGGTTTCTACGAGCAGTACTTC. Protein sequence: CASSAGTGGFYEQYF.

This chain joins TRBV7-9 and TRBJ2-7; 9 nucleotides line up with TRBD1. The CDR3 length is 14 residues. Germline CDR1 and CDR2: SEHNR and FQNEAQ (reference sequence). J gave up 3 bases and V 6 bases, and 6 bases lay outside the gene matches. The CDR3 here is CASSSGTGLYEQYF. CDR3 sequence (DNA): TGTGCCAGCAGTTCCGGGACAGGGCTCTACGAGCAGTACTTC.

The chain employs TRBV7-3 and TRBJ2-2, with 16 bases matching TRBD2. V lost 5 bases, J lost 7 bases, and 19 bases stayed unmatched. The CDR3 sequence is 21 residues long. Germline values: CDR1 SGHTA, CDR2 FQGTGA. CDR3 protein: CASSTSTEPGLAGGTNGELFF. The DNA for the CDR3 is TGTGCCAGCAGCACCTCAACCGAACCGGGACTAGCGGGAGGGACGAACGGGGAGCTGTTTTTT.

J is TRBJ2-7 and V is TRBV27; D remains ambiguous. Germline V gene data show CDR1 as MNHEY and CDR2 as SMNVEV (reference sequence). V lost 2 bases and J 0 bases, leaving 8 bases between the germline ends. The CDR3 spans 14 residues. CDR3 in amino acids: CASSLKRSSYEQYF. The CDR3 DNA follows: TGTGCCAGCAGTTTAAAACGGTCCTCCTACGAGCAGTACTTC.